The entry that follows covers one T cell receptor (beta chain) sequence. Its antigen is undetermined. This sample is part of a study of immune evolution from preneoplasia to lung adenocarcinoma. Germline-derived CDR1 and CDR2 are MNHEY and SVGAGI. V gave up 7 bases and J gave up 1 base, with 11 bases separating them. There are 14 residues in the CDR3. Broader study findings: Later-stage lesions seemingly showed higher T cell density and diversity than normal lung. Top clone frequencies peaked in normal lung, apparently declining through invasive adenocarcinoma.

Histologic diagnosis was independently verified by two lung pathologists. After pathologic assessment, macro-dissection selected premalignant or tumor cells for extraction. Sequenced by immunoSEQ multiplex PCR; TCRdb stores in-frame clones only, minus some. Of just under 10,000 clones in the sample, over 60% were seen once. The sequencing input was FFPE minimally invasive lung adenocarcinoma tissue. The chain links TRBV6-5 to TRBJ1-5; D is uncertain. The receptor comes from a person aged 65 to 79 with lung adenocarcinoma. Some clones in this sample may be carry-over from other donors' samples. The CDR3 DNA follows: TGTGCCAGCAAGGAGAGCCTCAGCAATCAGCCCCAGCATTTT. Its protein product is CASKESLSNQPQHF.